These 13 T cell receptor beta chains were sequenced from one sample in a study of T cell changes during pregnancy in multiple sclerosis. The method was immunoSEQ multiplex PCR; TCRdb's version includes in-frame clones alone and lacks a portion of them. The sample records about 50,000 clones, 85% to 95% being singletons. The material was CD4+ T cells from peripheral blood mononuclear cells, obtained in the third trimester of pregnancy. Receptors originate from a female donor with multiple sclerosis, enrolled in a pregnancy study.

The rearrangement uses TRBV5-6 and TRBJ1-2; D call uncertain. The CDR3 is 14 amino acids. Germline-derived CDR1 and CDR2 are SGHDT and YYEEEE. Trimming left V 1 base short and J 7 bases short, with 14 bases between. In nucleotides, the CDR3 is TGTGCCAGCAGCTTGTCCCCGGCAGGCTCTGGCTACACCTTC. Amino acids: CASSLSPAGSGYTF.

The J gene is TRBJ2-5, the V gene TRBV9; 10 bases are shared with TRBD2. Unmatched junction bases numbered 10, after V lost 0 bases and J lost 2 bases. Germline lookup yields CDR1 SGDLS and CDR2 YYNGEE. CDR3 size: 18 residues. The CDR3 DNA follows: TGTGCCAGCAGCGTAGCTGGAGTAGCGGGGGGTGGGCAAGAGACCCAGTACTTC. Protein: CASSVAGVAGGGQETQYF. The entire variable domain, with the rest obtained from reference TRBV9 and TRBJ2-5, is as follows: DSGVTQTPKHLITATGQRVTLRCSPRSGDLSVYWYQQSLDQGLQFLIQYYNGEERAKGNILERFSAQQFPDLHSELNLSSLELGDSALYFCASSVAGVAGGGQETQYFGPGTRLLVL.

With regard to this clone: Other nucleotide sequences from this sample produce the same CDR3. The chain couples TRBV7-3 to TRBJ1-1; perhaps TRBD1 as D (5 bases). Trimming cost V 3 bases and J 7 bases, with 6 bases left between them. This CDR3 spans 11 amino acids. From germline, CDR1 is SGHTA and CDR2 FQGTGA. As DNA, the CDR3 is TGTGCCAGCAGCTTGGGGGGTGAAGCTTTCTTT. Translating gives CASSLGGEAFF.

The chain couples TRBV2 to TRBJ2-6, with 7 nucleotides matching TRBD1. With 5 bases clipped from V and 4 bases from J, the junction kept 8 bases outside the gene matches. The CDR3 totals 16 residues. Germline loops: CDR1 SNHLY, CDR2 FYNNEI. The CDR3 coding sequence is TGTGCCAGCAGTTTGACAGGGTTTTCAGGGGCCAACGTCCTGACTTTC. Translated, it gives CASSLTGFSGANVLTF.

V and J are TRBV19 and TRBJ2-7, with TRBD1 matching 7 bases. This CDR3 is built from 14 residues. The J segment lost 2 bases and the V segment lost 1 base, leaving 2 bases of the junction unmatched. The germline gives CDR1 LNHDA, CDR2 SQIVND (reference sequence). The CDR3 bases are TGTGCCAGTAGTATAGTCAGGGGGACCTACGAGCAGTACTTC. It is translated as CASSIVRGTYEQYF.

The chain has TRBV10-3 and TRBJ1-2, with a weak D call TRBD1 (6 bases). Trimming pared 6 bases from V and 4 bases from J, leaving 9 bases between. CDR1 and CDR2 (germline): ENHRY, SYGVKD. The CDR3 extends over 12 amino acids. CDR3 in DNA: TGTGCCATCAGACAAGGGGGCTATGGCTACACCTTC. Its translation is CAIRQGGYGYTF.

The chain joins TRBV7-8 to TRBJ2-2; perhaps TRBD2 as D (6 bases). This CDR3 is built from 15 residues. Trimming took off 5 bases at V and 2 bases at J, with 12 bases between the two ends. Germline CDR1 reads SGHVS; CDR2 reads FQNEAQ. The CDR3 loop is CASSRERLNTGELFF. As DNA, the CDR3 is TGTGCCAGCAGCCGGGAGAGGCTAAACACCGGGGAGCTGTTTTTT.

CDR3 residues: CASSPAGTDKYGYTF. The DNA of the CDR3 is TGTGCCAGCTCCCCCGCCGGGACAGATAAATATGGCTACACCTTC. This sequence joins TRBV18 and TRBJ1-2, with 7 bases fitting TRBD1. This CDR3 contains 15 residues. The germline gives CDR1 KGHSH, CDR2 LQKENI. V trimming: 6 bases; J trimming: 5 bases; junction bases outside the gene matches: 12.

The CDR3 here is CASSVQGRGGYTF. CDR3 coding DNA: TGTGCCAGCAGCGTACAGGGCCGCGGTGGCTACACCTTC. J is TRBJ1-2 and V is TRBV9; D is perhaps TRBD1 (5 bases). The CDR3 loop spans 13 amino acids. Germline loops: CDR1 SGDLS, CDR2 YYNGEE. V was pared by 1 base and J by 7 bases, with 11 bases between.

The J gene is TRBJ2-5, the V gene TRBV30; TRBD2 matches 8 bases. V shed 0 bases and J 5 bases; nucleotides not matched to a gene: 17. Germline CDR1 and CDR2: GTSNPN and SVGIG (reference sequence). The CDR3 is made up of 18 amino acids. CDR3 loop: CAWSVGVRGRGGLETQYF. CDR3 DNA sequence: TGTGCCTGGAGTGTCGGTGTCAGGGGCCGGGGGGGTTTGGAGACCCAGTACTTC.

The gene calls are TRBV30 and TRBJ1-5; TRBD1 agrees at 7 bases. Germline V gene data show CDR1 as GTSNPN and CDR2 as SVGIG (reference sequence). V was clipped by 0 bases and J by 7 bases; unmatched bases: 6. This CDR3 region has 14 residues. In DNA form, the CDR3 reads TGTGCCTGGAGTGTAAGGGGGCCCCGGCAGCCCCAGCATTTT. It is translated as CAWSVRGPRQPQHF.

J is TRBJ2-7 and V is TRBV5-4; 9 bases are shared with TRBD1. With 4 bases clipped from V and 3 bases from J, the junction kept 8 bases outside the gene matches. The CDR3 is 15 amino acids. Germline assignment: CDR1 SGHNT and CDR2 YYREEE (reference sequence). CDR3 in DNA: TGTGCCAGCAGCCGGACCGGGACAGGGCGCTACGAGCAGTACTTC. Protein sequence: CASSRTGTGRYEQYF. The full variable domain, completed using reference TRBV5-4 and TRBJ2-7, is ETGVTQSPTHLIKTRGQQVTLRCSSQSGHNTVSWYQQALGQGPQFIFQYYREEENGRGNFPPRFSGLQFPNYSSELNVNALELDDSALYLCASSRTGTGRYEQYFGPGTRLTVT.

This clone occurred a few times. The chain joins TRBV4-2 to TRBJ2-7, with D maybe TRBD2 (6 bases). Germline V lookup: CDR1 LGHNA, CDR2 YNFKEQ. The CDR3 is made up of 15 amino acids. V gave up 7 bases and J gave up 0 bases, with 16 bases separating them. The CDR3 here is CASNSLTGSSYEQYF. The CDR3 coding sequence is TGTGCCAGCAACTCTCTAACCGGGAGCTCCTACGAGCAGTACTTC.